What follows are 8 T cell receptor beta chains derived from one specimen sequenced in a study of blood T cell repertoires in COVID-19. Generated by immunoSEQ multiplex PCR, the TCRdb table keeps only in-frame clones and is missing some. The sample holds hundreds of thousands of clones, roughly four fifths seen once. The sample comprised PBMCs or T cells enriched from blood (not recorded which). These receptors all stem from a woman aged 50 to 60 who had been exposed to COVID-19.

CDR3 bases: TGTGCCAGCAGCTTGGAAGGACAGGTTGGGAGGACTGAAGCTTTCTTT. This sequence encodes CASSLEGQVGRTEAFF. This chain uses TRBV7-7 with TRBJ1-1; 7 bases match TRBD1. The CDR3 spans 16 residues. The trim removed 3 bases at V and 5 bases at J, leaving 12 bases unmatched. CDR1 and CDR2 (germline): SSHAT, FNYEAQ (reference sequence).

J is TRBJ1-6 and V is TRBV5-1; a possible D gene is TRBD1 (5 bases). The germline V and J ends were trimmed by 2 bases and 7 bases, with 13 bases remaining between them. The CDR3 covers 15 residues. Germline assignment: CDR1 SGHRS and CDR2 YFSETQ. The CDR3 DNA follows: TGCGCCAGCAGCTTAGATGGTGGGGGGAATTCACCCCTCCACTTT. Translated, it gives CASSLDGGGNSPLHF.

The sample holds one count of this clone. V usage is TRBV19 and J usage is TRBJ2-4; tentatively, D is TRBD1 (6 bases). With 8 bases removed from V and 2 bases from J, the gap between germline ends came to 13 bases. Germline V gives CDR1 LNHDA, CDR2 SQIVND (reference sequence). This CDR3 has 14 amino acids. Here the CDR3 reads CASSGAGTKNIQYF. In DNA form, the CDR3 reads TGTGCCAGTTCAGGGGCAGGGACCAAAAACATTCAGTACTTC.

The chain carries TRBV6-5 and TRBJ2-2; a possible D gene is TRBD2 (6 bases). Trimming left V 0 bases short and J 8 bases short, with 13 bases between. CDR1 MNHEY and CDR2 SVGAGI come from the germline V gene. This CDR3 is 15 amino acids long. As DNA, the CDR3 is TGTGCCAGCAGTTACTCGACGGGGGTCCAGGGGGAGCTGTTTTTT. Translation: CASSYSTGVQGELFF.

J is TRBJ1-2 and V is TRBV27, with unresolved D. Trimming left V 3 bases short and J 5 bases short, with 10 bases between. CDR3 size: 13 residues. The germline CDR1 and CDR2 sequences are MNHEY and SMNVEV (reference sequence). The CDR3 protein is CASSLVRGYGYTF. CDR3 in DNA: TGTGCCAGCAGTTTGGTCCGGGGTTATGGCTACACCTTC.

The V call is TRBV28, the J call TRBJ2-5, with a possible D match to TRBD1 (5 bases). The V and J ends lost 10 bases and 5 bases respectively, with 17 bases between them. The CDR3 sequence is 13 residues long. The germline gives CDR1 MDHEN, CDR2 SYDVKM. The CDR3 loop reads CATLQAPPETQYF. The DNA of the CDR3 is TGTGCCACCTTACAGGCGCCCCCGGAGACCCAGTACTTC.

This chain joins TRBV6-5 and TRBJ2-1; 8 bases are a match to TRBD2. The CDR3 has 14 residues. V lost 8 bases to trimming and J lost 4 bases; unmatched junction nucleotides: 7. Germline CDR1 reads MNHEY; CDR2 reads SVGAGI. The DNA of the CDR3 is TGTGCCAGCGAAAGGGAGCGGGGGTACAATGAGCAGTTCTTC. It encodes CASERERGYNEQFF.

CDR3: CATSFTASLLETQYF. As DNA, the CDR3 is TGTGCCACCTCATTTACAGCCAGTTTACTAGAGACCCAGTACTTC. The chain combines TRBV10-3 with TRBJ2-5; D not certain. CDR3 length: 15 residues. Germline V gives CDR1 ENHRY, CDR2 SYGVKD. V dropped 10 bases and J dropped 4 bases, with 22 bases sitting between them.